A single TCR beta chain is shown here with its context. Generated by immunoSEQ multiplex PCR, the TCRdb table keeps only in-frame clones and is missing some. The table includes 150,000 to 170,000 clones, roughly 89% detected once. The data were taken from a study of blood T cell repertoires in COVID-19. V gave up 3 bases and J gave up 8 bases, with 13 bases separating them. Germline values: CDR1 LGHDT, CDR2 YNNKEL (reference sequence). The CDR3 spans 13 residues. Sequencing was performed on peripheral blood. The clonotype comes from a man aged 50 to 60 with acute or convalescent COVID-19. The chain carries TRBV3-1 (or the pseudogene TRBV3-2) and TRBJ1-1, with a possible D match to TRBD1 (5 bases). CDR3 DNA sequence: TGTGCCAGCAGCCAGGGGCGGGGCTTGGAAGCTTTCTTT. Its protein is CASSQGRGLEAFF.